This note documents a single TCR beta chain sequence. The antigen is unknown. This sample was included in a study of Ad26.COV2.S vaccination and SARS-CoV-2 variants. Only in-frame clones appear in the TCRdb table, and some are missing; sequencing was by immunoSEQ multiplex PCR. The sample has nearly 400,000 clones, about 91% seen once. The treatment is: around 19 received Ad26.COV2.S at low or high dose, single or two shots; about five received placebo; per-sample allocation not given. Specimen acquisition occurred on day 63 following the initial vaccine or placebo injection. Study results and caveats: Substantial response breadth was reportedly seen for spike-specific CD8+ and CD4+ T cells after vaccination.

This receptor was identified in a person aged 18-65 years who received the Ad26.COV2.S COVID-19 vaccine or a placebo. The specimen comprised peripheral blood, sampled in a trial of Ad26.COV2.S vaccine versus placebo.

The CDR3 region is CASSTTGTSTTDTQYF. The CDR3 nucleotides are TGTGCCAGCAGCACGACCGGGACTTCAACTACAGATACGCAGTATTTT. The rearrangement links TRBV27 to TRBJ2-3; D possibly corresponds to TRBD2 (6 bases). The V gene lost 6 bases and the J gene lost 3 bases, with 19 bases spanning the gap. Germline V gene lookup returns CDR1 MNHEY and CDR2 SMNVEV (reference sequence). The CDR3 length is 16 residues.